The 18 T cell receptor beta chains reported below all come from one sample, sequenced in a study of regulatory T cells in long-lasting Graves disease. Time point denoted: newly diagnosed GD, antithyroid drugs for less than 3 months. RNA from PBMCs was the source of the TCR library. HTBI primers from iRepertoire and Arm-PCR of CDR3 regions yielded the TCR beta libraries. TCRdb called the multiplex PCR reads again in MiXCR, with one record for every CDR3 protein. The sample lists roughly 360,000 distinct CDR3 sequences, roughly 12% seen once, with approximately 17% in the top ten. This same sample was also taken into another study, of T cells in Graves' hyperthyroidism and ophthalmopathy.

The sequencing here drew on peripheral blood mononuclear cells (PBMCs), taken at new diagnosis, from a patient treated with antithyroid drugs. These receptors came from a woman under 30 with Graves disease.

This clonotype was seen only a few times. This may be a read error: a much more frequent sequence differs by one nucleotide. The chain employs TRBV3-1 and TRBJ2-3; D unclear. The J call may not be correct, given that the DNA end is closer to TRBJ1-5. The germline V gene encodes CDR1 LGHDT and CDR2 YNNKEL (reference sequence). There are 14 residues in the CDR3. The CDR3 reads CASRLRGETDTQHF. The CDR3 DNA reads TGTGCCAGCCGCCTCCGCGGAGAGACGGATACGCAGCATTTT.

This clonotype has ten or more counts. This chain joins TRBV2 and TRBJ2-3; 13 bases line up with TRBD2. V lost 7 bases to trimming and J lost 6 bases; unmatched junction nucleotides: 16. The CDR3 consists of 18 residues. The V gene's germline CDR1 is SNHLY and CDR2 FYNNEI. As DNA, the CDR3 is TGTGCCAGCAAACAGCCGACCAGGACTAGCGGGGGCTGGGATACGCAGTATTTT. The encoded protein is CASKQPTRTSGGWDTQYF. The complete variable domain, with remaining parts taken from reference TRBV2 and TRBJ2-3, reads EPEVTQTPSHQVTQMGQEVILRCVPISNHLYFYWYRQILGQKVEFLVSFYNNEISEKSEIFDDQFSVERPDGSNFTLKIRSTKLEDSAMYFCASKQPTRTSGGWDTQYFGPGTRLTVL.

This rearrangement joins TRBV27 to TRBJ2-7, with 9 bases lining up with TRBD1. Germline CDR1 reads MNHEY; CDR2 reads SMNVEV (reference sequence). Trimming cost V 7 bases and J 7 bases; bases outside gene matches: 14. The CDR3 has 15 residues. CDR3 region: CASTHRDRAYNEQYV. The DNA for the CDR3 is TGTGCCAGCACCCATCGGGACAGGGCCTACAATGAGCAGTACGTC.

The sample holds many counts of this clonotype. The chain links TRBV6-2 or TRBV6-3 to TRBJ2-7; 7 bases match TRBD2. From germline, CDR1 is MNHEY and CDR2 SVGEGT. With V trimmed by 3 bases and J by 7 bases, 3 bases remained unmatched. CDR3 size: 12 residues. Here the CDR3 reads CASSYPGLEQYF. The CDR3 nucleotides are TGTGCCAGCAGTTATCCGGGACTAGAGCAGTACTTC.

Comment on this clonotype: A much larger clone sits a single nucleotide away, making a read error possible. In DNA, the CDR3 is TGTGCCAGCAGTATATTTCAGGGTGGCGAGCAGTACGTC. This encodes CASSIFQGGEQYV. The gene calls are TRBV28 and TRBJ2-7; a weak D match, TRBD1 (5 bases). V dropped 5 bases and J dropped 6 bases, with 14 bases sitting between them. The germline gives CDR1 MDHEN, CDR2 SYDVKM. This CDR3 spans 13 amino acids.

The table lists this clonotype with many counts. The V gene is TRBV7-3, the J gene TRBJ2-3; 8 nucleotides agree with TRBD2. Germline V lookup: CDR1 SGHTA, CDR2 FQGTGA. The CDR3 loop spans 14 amino acids. Trimming cost V 8 bases and J 6 bases; bases outside gene matches: 10. In DNA, the CDR3 is TGTGCCAGCTCTACTAGCGGTACCGGGGATACGCAGTATTTT. This encodes CASSTSGTGDTQYF.

This clonotype was seen ten or more times. The chain uses TRBV25-1 and TRBJ1-4; D gene unclear. This CDR3 is 15 amino acids long. Germline CDR1 is MGHDK and CDR2 is SYGVNS. Deletions cut 4 bases from V and 6 bases from J, with 15 bases between. The CDR3 loop reads CASSGYIRADEKLFF. The CDR3 region has the DNA TGTGCCAGCAGTGGTTACATCCGAGCAGATGAAAAACTGTTTTTT.

This clonotype appeared many times. The V call is TRBV28, the J call TRBJ2-1; 10 nucleotides line up with TRBD1. CDR3 length: 15 residues. Germline CDR1 MDHEN, CDR2 SYDVKM. V gave up 6 bases and J gave up 1 base; unmatched junction bases: 3. The DNA of the CDR3 is TGTGCCAGCAGCTTGGACAGGGGGTCCTACAATGAGCAGTTCTTC. Its translation is CASSLDRGSYNEQFF.

This clonotype was seen ten or more times. The gene calls are TRBV7-2 and TRBJ2-2, with D hard to call. V lost 2 bases to trimming and J lost 0 bases, with 4 bases between them. Germline CDR1 SGHTA, CDR2 FQGNSA. The CDR3 totals 14 residues. CDR3 region: CASSLRANTGELFF. DNA for the CDR3: TGTGCCAGCAGCTTAAGGGCGAACACCGGGGAGCTGTTTTTT.

This clonotype came up many times. The chain combines TRBV5-4 with TRBJ2-5, with 9 bases matching TRBD2. CDR1 and CDR2 from the germline V gene are SGHNT and YYREEE (reference sequence). The CDR3 contains 14 residues. Trimming cost V 0 bases and J 3 bases; bases outside gene matches: 0. The CDR3, as DNA: TGTGCCAGCAGCTTGGTAGCGGGGGAAGAGACCCAGTACTTC. Amino acid sequence: CASSLVAGEETQYF.

This clonotype was seen just once. A single base separates this from a much larger clone, so it may be a read error. The CDR3 loop reads CVSKSGLVGYGYTF. CDR3 bases: TGTGTCAGCAAGTCAGGGCTGGTCGGCTATGGCTACACCTTC. J is TRBJ1-2 and V is TRBV27; TRBD1 might be the D (5 bases). The CDR3 contains 14 residues. The germline gives CDR1 MNHEY, CDR2 SMNVEV (reference sequence).

To note about this clonotype: This may stem from a read error, because a much larger clone lies one nucleotide away. The V and J genes are TRBV4-2 and TRBJ2-1; D remains ambiguous. The CDR3 consists of 11 residues. Between the trimmed V and J ends, which lost 2 bases and 9 bases, there was a span of 5 bases. Germline CDR1 is LGHNA and CDR2 is YNFKEQ. The CDR3 DNA is TGTGCCAGCAGCCAACTTGGTGAGCAGTTCTTC. It is translated as CASSQLGEQFF.

Only a few counts were recorded for this clonotype. This may be a read error: a much more frequent sequence differs by one nucleotide. Lacking the conserved final phenylalanine or tryptophan, this CDR3 likely reflects a read error. The rearrangement uses TRBV6-1 and TRBJ2-7; D gene unclear. Germline loops: CDR1 MNHNS, CDR2 SASEGT. Trimming removed 5 bases from V and 2 bases from J, with 13 bases in between. The CDR3 contains 14 residues. In nucleotides, the CDR3 is TGTGCCAGCAGTAACCGGGCCGCAGCCTACGAGCAGTACCTC. It translates to CASSNRAAAYEQYL.

In this sample, this clonotype turned up many times. V usage is TRBV11-2 and J usage is TRBJ2-7; maybe TRBD1 (7 bases). The CDR3 has 14 amino acids. V lost 4 bases, J lost 3 bases, and 13 bases lay in between. From germline, CDR1 is SGHAT and CDR2 FQNNGV. The CDR3 protein is CASSSGGLVYEQYF. The CDR3 DNA sequence: TGTGCCAGCAGCTCAGGGGGGTTGGTCTACGAGCAGTACTTC.

The gene calls are TRBV11-2 and TRBJ2-1; D perhaps matches TRBD2 (7 bases). This CDR3 has 21 amino acids. Trimming left V 2 bases short and J 0 bases short, with 26 bases between. Germline V gene lookup returns CDR1 SGHAT and CDR2 FQNNGV. In nucleotides, the CDR3 is TGTGCCAGCAGCTTAAGGCTCCTTGGGGGCCGGCGGGAGCGCTCCTACAATGAGCAGTTCTTC. This codes for CASSLRLLGGRRERSYNEQFF.

This clonotype was detected only a few times. This chain links TRBV27 with TRBJ2-1; 16 nucleotides align to TRBD2. J lost 7 bases, V lost 2 bases, and 20 bases had no gene match. The CDR3 extends over 22 amino acids. The germline gives CDR1 MNHEY, CDR2 SMNVEV (reference sequence). CDR3 amino acids: CASSLLSIKPGLAGGPENEQFF. CDR3 in DNA: TGTGCCAGCAGTTTACTATCGATAAAGCCGGGACTAGCGGGAGGGCCGGAAAATGAGCAGTTCTTC.

This clonotype was seen at least ten times. V and J are TRBV12-5 and TRBJ1-1; D not resolved. CDR3 size: 13 residues. Germline loops: CDR1 LGHNT, CDR2 FRNRAP. V was pared by 3 bases and J by 3 bases, with 8 bases between. The CDR3 loop is CASGFGRDTEAFF. CDR3 in DNA: TGTGCTAGTGGTTTTGGACGGGACACTGAAGCTTTCTTT.

This clonotype was detected a few times. The rearrangement links TRBV19 to TRBJ2-7, with 12 bases fitting TRBD2. The CDR3 sequence is 15 residues long. V gave up 3 bases and J gave up 2 bases; unmatched junction bases: 2. Germline-derived CDR1 and CDR2 are LNHDA and SQIVND (reference sequence). The CDR3 spells CASSILAGGTYEQYF. Here the CDR3 DNA reads TGTGCCAGTAGTATTCTAGCGGGAGGGACCTACGAGCAGTACTTC.